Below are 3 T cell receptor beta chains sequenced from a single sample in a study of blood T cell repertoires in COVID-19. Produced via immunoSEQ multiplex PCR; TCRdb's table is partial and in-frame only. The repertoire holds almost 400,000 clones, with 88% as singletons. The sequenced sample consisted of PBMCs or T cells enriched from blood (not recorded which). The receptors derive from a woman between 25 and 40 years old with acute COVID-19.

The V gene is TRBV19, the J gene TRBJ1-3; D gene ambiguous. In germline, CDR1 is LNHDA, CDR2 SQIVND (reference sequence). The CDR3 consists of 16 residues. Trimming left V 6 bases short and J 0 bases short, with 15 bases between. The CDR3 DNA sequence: TGTGCCAGTAGCCTACGGTCGGGAGTCTCTGGAAACACCATATATTTT. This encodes CASSLRSGVSGNTIYF.

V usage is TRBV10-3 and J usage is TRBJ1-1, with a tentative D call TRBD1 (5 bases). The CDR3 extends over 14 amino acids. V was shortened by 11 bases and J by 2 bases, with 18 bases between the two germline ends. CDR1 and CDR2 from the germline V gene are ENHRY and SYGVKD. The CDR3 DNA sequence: TGTGCCGTATTAGGGAAGGGGCCCAACACTGAAGCTTTCTTT. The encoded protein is CAVLGKGPNTEAFF.

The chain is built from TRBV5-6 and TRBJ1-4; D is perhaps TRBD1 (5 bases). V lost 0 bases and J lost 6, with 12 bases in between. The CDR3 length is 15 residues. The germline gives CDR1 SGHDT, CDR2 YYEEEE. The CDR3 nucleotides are TGTGCCAGCAGCTTGGCCAGGGTTGGGGATGAAAAACTGTTTTTT. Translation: CASSLARVGDEKLFF.